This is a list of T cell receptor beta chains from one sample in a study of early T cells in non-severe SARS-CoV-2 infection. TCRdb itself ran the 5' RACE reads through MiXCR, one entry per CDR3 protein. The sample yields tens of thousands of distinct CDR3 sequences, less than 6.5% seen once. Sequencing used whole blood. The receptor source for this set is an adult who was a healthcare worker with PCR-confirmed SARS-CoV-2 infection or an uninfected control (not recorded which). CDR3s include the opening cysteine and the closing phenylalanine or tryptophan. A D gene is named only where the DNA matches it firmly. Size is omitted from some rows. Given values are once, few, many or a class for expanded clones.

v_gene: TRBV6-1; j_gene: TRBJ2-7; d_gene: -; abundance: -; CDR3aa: CASSEWIQGGPSYEQYF; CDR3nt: TGTGCCAGCAGTGAATGGATTCAGGGGGGTCCTTCCTACGAGCAGTACTTC
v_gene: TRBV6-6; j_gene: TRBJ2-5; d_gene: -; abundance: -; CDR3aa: CASSYSRETQYF; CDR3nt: TGTGCCAGCAGTTACTCAAGAGAGACCCAGTACTTC
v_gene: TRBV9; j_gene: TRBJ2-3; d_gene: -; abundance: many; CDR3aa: CASSVGGGTGTDTQYF; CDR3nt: TGTGCCAGCAGCGTAGGGGGTGGAACTGGCACAGATACGCAGTATTTT
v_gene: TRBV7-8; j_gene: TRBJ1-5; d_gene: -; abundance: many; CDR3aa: CASSSGRLRLNQPQHF; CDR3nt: TGTGCCAGCAGCTCCGGAAGGCTCAGGCTCAATCAGCCCCAGCATTTT
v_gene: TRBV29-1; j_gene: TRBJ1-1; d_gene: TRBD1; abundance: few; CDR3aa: CSVASRGPHTEAFF; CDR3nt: TGCAGCGTTGCCTCGAGGGGGCCGCACACTGAAGCTTTCTTT
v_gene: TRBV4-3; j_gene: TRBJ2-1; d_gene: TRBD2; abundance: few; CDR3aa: CASSGIAGGNEQFF; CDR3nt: TGCGCCAGCAGCGGAATAGCGGGAGGGAATGAGCAGTTCTTC
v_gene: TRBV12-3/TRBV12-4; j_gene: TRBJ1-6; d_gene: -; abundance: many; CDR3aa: CASSSRGNSPLHF; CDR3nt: TGTGCCAGCAGTTCAAGAGGCAATTCACCCCTCCACTTT
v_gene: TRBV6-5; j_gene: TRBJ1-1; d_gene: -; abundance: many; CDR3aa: CASSSNGTPREAFF; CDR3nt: TGTGCCAGCAGCTCAAACGGGACACCCCGTGAAGCTTTCTTT
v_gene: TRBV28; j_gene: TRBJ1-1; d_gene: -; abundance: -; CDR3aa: CASSYTEEAFF; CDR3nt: TGTGCCAGCAGTTACACGGAAGAAGCTTTCTTT
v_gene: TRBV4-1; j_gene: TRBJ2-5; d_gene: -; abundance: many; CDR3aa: CASSPNTGYQETQYF; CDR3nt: TGCGCCAGCAGCCCCAATACCGGATACCAAGAGACCCAGTACTTC
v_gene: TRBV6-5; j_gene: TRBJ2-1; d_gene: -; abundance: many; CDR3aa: CASSRHSYNEQFF; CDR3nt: TGTGCCAGCAGTCGGCACTCCTACAATGAGCAGTTCTTC
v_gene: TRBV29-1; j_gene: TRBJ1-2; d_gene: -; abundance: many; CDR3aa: CSVEDDSWYGYTF; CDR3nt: TGCAGCGTTGAAGACGACAGCTGGTATGGCTACACCTTC
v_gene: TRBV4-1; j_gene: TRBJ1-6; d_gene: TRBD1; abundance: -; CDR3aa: CASSQGTGANSPLHF; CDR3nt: TGCGCCAGCAGCCAAGGGACAGGGGCCAATTCACCCCTCCACTTT
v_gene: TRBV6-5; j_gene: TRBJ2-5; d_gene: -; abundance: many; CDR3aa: CASSSVTETQYF; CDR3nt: TGTGCCAGCAGTTCCGTAACAGAGACCCAGTACTTC
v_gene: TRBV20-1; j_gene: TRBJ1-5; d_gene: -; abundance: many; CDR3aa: CSASPIRGHSNQPQHF; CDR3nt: TGCAGTGCTAGCCCAATAAGGGGTCATAGCAATCAGCCCCAGCATTTT
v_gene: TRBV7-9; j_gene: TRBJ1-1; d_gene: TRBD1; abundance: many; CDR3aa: CASSSTGGKAFF; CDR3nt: TGTGCCAGCAGCTCAACAGGGGGTAAAGCTTTCTTT
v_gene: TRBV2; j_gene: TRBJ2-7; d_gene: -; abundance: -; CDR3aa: CASLRDTGDEQYF; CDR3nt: TGTGCCAGCTTGCGGGACACGGGGGACGAGCAGTACTTC
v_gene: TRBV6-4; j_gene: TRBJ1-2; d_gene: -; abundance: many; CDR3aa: CASTYGVDIYGYTF; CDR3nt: TGTGCCAGCACCTATGGGGTTGACATCTATGGCTACACCTTC
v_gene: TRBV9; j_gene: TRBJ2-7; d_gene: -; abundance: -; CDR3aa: CASSPQFEGASYEQYF; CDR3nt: TGTGCCAGCAGCCCCCAGTTTGAGGGAGCGTCCTACGAGCAGTACTTC
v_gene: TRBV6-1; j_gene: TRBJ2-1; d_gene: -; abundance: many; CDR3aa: CASSVREGGYNEQFF; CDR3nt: TGTGCCAGCAGTGTAAGGGAGGGGGGCTACAATGAGCAGTTCTTC
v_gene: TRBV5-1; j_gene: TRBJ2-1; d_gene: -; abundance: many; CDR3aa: CASSRRTSSYNEQFF; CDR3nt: TGCGCCAGCAGCCGCCGGACAAGCTCCTACAATGAGCAGTTCTTC
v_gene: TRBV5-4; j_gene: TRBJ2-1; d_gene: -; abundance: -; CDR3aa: CASSPPRGNEQFF; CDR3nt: TGTGCCAGCAGCCCCCCCAGGGGCAATGAGCAGTTCTTC
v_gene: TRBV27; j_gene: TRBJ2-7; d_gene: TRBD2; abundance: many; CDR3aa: CASRHLTSGRGDEQYF; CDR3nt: TGTGCCAGCAGGCACCTTACTAGCGGGAGGGGCGACGAGCAGTACTTC
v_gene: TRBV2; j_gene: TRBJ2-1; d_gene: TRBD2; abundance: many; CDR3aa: CASRGLAEYNEQFF; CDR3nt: TGTGCCAGCAGGGGACTAGCGGAATACAATGAGCAGTTCTTC
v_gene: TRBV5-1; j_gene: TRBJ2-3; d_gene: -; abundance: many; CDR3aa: CASSLGTSTDTQYF; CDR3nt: TGCGCCAGCAGCTTGGGGACTAGCACAGATACGCAGTATTTT
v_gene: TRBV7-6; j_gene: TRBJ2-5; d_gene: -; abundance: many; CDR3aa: CASSLSTGAGETQYF; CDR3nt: TGTGCCAGCAGCTTGTCCACGGGGGCGGGGGAGACCCAGTACTTC
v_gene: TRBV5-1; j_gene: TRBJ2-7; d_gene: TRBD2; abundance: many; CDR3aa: CASSRPGTSVHEQYF; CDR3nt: TGCGCCAGCAGCCGTCCCGGGACTAGCGTCCACGAGCAGTACTTC
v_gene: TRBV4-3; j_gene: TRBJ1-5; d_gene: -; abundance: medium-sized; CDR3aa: CASSQDISNQPQHF; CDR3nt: TGCGCCAGCAGCCAAGATATCAGCAATCAGCCCCAGCATTTT
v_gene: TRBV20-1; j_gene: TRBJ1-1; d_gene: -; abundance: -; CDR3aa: CSARDRRQATEAFF; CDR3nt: TGCAGTGCTAGAGATCGGAGACAAGCCACTGAAGCTTTCTTT
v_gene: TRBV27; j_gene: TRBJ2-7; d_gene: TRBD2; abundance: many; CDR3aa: CASRKRNGRDEQYF; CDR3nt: TGTGCCAGCAGGAAAAGGAACGGGAGGGACGAGCAGTACTTC
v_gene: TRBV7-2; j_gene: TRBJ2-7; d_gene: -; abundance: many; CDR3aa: CASSAAYGRSEEQYF; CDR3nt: TGTGCCAGCAGCGCTGCCTACGGGAGATCGGAAGAGCAGTACTTC
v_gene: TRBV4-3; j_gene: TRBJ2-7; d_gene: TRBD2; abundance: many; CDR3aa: CASSQGEGEQYF; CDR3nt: TGCGCCAGCAGCCAAGGGGAGGGCGAGCAGTACTTC
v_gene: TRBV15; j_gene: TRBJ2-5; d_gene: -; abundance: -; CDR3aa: CATSRANTMETQYF; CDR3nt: TGTGCCACCAGCAGGGCCAATACCATGGAGACCCAGTACTTC
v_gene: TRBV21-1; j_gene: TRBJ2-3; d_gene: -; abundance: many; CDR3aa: CASSGSGTSGTDTQYF; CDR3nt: TGTGCCAGCAGCGGATCCGGGACTAGCGGCACAGATACGCAGTATTTT
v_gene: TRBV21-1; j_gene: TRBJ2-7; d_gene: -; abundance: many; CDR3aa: CASSSHGQSYEQYF; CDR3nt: TGTGCCAGCAGCTCCCACGGACAGTCCTACGAGCAGTACTTC
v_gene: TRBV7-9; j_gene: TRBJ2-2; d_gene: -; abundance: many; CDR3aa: CASSRYSREAGELFF; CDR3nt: TGTGCCAGCAGCAGATACTCGAGAGAGGCCGGGGAGCTGTTTTTT
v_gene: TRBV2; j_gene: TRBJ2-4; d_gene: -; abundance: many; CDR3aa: CASSGLALRNIQYF; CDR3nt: TGTGCCAGCAGTGGGCTAGCGCTTCGGAACATTCAGTACTTC
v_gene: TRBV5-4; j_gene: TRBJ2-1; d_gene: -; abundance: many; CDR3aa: CASSSGGEGNEQFF; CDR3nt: TGTGCCAGCAGCTCCGGGGGCGAGGGTAATGAGCAGTTCTTC
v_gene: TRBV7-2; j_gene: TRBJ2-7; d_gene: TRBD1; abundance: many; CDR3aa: CASSLDRGTYEQYF; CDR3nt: TGTGCCAGCAGCTTAGACAGGGGTACCTACGAGCAGTACTTC
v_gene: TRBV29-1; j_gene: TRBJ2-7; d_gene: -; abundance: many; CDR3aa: CSVSQRGFEQYF; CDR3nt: TGCAGCGTCTCGCAACGAGGGTTCGAGCAGTACTTC
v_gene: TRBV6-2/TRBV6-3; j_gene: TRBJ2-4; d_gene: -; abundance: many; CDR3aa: CASAIAGKNIQYF; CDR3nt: TGTGCCAGCGCCATAGCAGGGAAAAACATTCAGTACTTC
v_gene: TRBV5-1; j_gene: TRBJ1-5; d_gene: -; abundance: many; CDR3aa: CASSLTGGQPQHF; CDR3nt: TGCGCCAGCAGCTTGACCGGGGGGCAGCCCCAGCATTTT
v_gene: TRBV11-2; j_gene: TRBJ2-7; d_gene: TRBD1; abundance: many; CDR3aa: CASSRYRTGNEQYF; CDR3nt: TGTGCCAGCAGCCGATACCGGACAGGGAACGAGCAGTACTTC
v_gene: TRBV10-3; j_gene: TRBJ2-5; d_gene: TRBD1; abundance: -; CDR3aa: CAIRADRGGSETQYF; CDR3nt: TGTGCCATCAGAGCGGACAGGGGAGGGTCGGAGACCCAGTACTTC
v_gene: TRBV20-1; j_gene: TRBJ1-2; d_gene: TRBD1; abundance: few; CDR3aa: CSATRTGGGYGYTF; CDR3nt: TGCAGTGCTACACGGACAGGGGGCGGCTATGGCTACACCTTC
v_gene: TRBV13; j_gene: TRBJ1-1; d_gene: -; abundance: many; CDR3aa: CASSRGRVEAFF; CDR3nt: TGTGCCAGCAGCCGGGGGCGGGTGGAAGCTTTCTTT
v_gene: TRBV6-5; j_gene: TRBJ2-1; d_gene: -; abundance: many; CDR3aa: CASTPSKMGYNEQFF; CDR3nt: TGTGCCAGCACCCCTAGCAAAATGGGGTACAATGAGCAGTTCTTC
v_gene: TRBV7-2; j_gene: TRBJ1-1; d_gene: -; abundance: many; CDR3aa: CASSLNSRTEAFF; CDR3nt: TGTGCCAGCAGCTTAAACAGCCGGACTGAAGCTTTCTTT
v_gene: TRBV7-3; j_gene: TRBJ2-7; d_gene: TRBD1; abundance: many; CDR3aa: CASSRGQGYEQYF; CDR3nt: TGTGCCAGCAGCCGGGGACAGGGCTACGAGCAGTACTTC
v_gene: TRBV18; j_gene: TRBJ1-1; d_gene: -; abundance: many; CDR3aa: CASSPPYRRAPDVPVFF; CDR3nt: TGTGCCAGCTCACCACCTTACCGTCGGGCGCCGGATGTTCCAGTTTTCTTT
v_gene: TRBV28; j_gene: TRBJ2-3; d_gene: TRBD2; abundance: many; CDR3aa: CASSRLAGVRGDTQYF; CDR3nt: TGTGCCAGCAGTCGACTAGCGGGAGTAAGGGGAGATACGCAGTATTTT
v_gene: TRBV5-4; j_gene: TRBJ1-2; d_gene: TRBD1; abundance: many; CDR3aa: CASSTGQGFRGYTF; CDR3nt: TGTGCCAGCAGCACGGGACAGGGTTTTCGTGGCTACACCTTC